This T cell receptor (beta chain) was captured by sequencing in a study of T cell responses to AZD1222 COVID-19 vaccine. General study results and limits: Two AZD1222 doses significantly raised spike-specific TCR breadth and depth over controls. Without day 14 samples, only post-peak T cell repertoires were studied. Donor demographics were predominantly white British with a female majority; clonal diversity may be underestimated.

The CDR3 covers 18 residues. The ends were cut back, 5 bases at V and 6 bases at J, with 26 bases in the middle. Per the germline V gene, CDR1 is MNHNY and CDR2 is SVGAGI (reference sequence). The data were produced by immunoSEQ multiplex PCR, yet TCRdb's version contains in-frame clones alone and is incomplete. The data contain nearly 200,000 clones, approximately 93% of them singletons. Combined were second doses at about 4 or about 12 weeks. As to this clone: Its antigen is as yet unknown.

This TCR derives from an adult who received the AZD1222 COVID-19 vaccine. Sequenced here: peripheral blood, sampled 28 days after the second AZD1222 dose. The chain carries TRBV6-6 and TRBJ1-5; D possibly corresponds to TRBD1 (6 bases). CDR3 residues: CASSPSPAGVGRLQPQHF. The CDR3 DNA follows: TGTGCCAGCAGTCCAAGCCCGGCAGGGGTTGGTCGTCTTCAGCCCCAGCATTTT.